The 14 T cell receptor beta chains below come from one sample, sequenced in a study of regulatory T cells in long-lasting Graves disease. Specified time point: persistent/refractory GD, antithyroid drugs over 5 years with positive TRAb. RNA extracted from PBMCs served as the sequencing template. Library construction for TCR beta used iRepertoire HTBI primers and Arm-PCR of CDR3 regions. TCRdb fed the multiplex PCR reads into MiXCR, producing one record per CDR3 protein. The data show approximately 470,000 distinct CDR3 sequences, with less than 25% seen just once and 6.5% to 8% held by the top ten. The sequences come from peripheral blood mononuclear cells (PBMCs), collected when the disease was refractory, from a patient treated with antithyroid drugs. The receptors derive from a female donor with Graves disease.

The chain combines TRBV10-3 with TRBJ1-4; possible D gene TRBD1, 5 bases. The CDR3 totals 13 residues. V lost 6 bases and J lost 2, with 7 bases in between. The germline V gene has CDR1 ENHRY and CDR2 SYGVKD. The DNA for the CDR3 is TGTGCCATCAGAGGGGCGACTAATGAAAAACTGTTTTTT. Its translation is CAIRGATNEKLFF.

Concerning this clonotype itself: One end of the junction does not line up with germline, which may come from a read error. The chain recombines TRBV12-3 or TRBV12-4 with TRBJ2-7; D gene ambiguous. This CDR3 region has 10 residues. The CDR3 DNA reads TGTGCCAGCGGAAACCACGAGCCGTACTTC. Encoded protein: CASGNHEPYF.

The V call is TRBV19, the J call TRBJ2-3, with 15 bases that match TRBD2. The CDR3 length is 17 residues. The germline gives CDR1 LNHDA, CDR2 SQIVND (reference sequence). Trimming took 2 bases from V and 5 from J; bases not matched to a gene: 5. CDR3 nucleotides: TGTGCCAGTAGTATAAAGGGACTAGCGGGAGGTGGAGATACGCAGTATTTT. It specifies CASSIKGLAGGGDTQYF.

This chain connects TRBV7-9 to TRBJ2-7; TRBD1 matches 10 bases. Germline loops: CDR1 SEHNR, CDR2 FQNEAQ (reference sequence). The CDR3 spans 15 residues. V lost 4 bases to trimming and J lost 9 bases; unmatched junction nucleotides: 12. The CDR3 loop is CASSSGRTGGNGQYF. The CDR3, as DNA: TGTGCCAGCAGCTCCGGCCGGACAGGGGGGAACGGGCAGTACTTC. Based on the CDR3 plus reference TRBV7-9 and TRBJ2-7, the full variable domain is DTGVSQNPRHKITKRGQNVTFRCDPISEHNRLYWYRQTLGQGPEFLTYFQNEAQLEKSRLLSDRFSAERPKGSFSTLEIQRTEQGDSAMYLCASSSGRTGGNGQYFGPGTRLTVT.

This clonotype occurred many times. The chain combines TRBV7-8 with TRBJ2-5; TRBD2 aligns across 9 bases. This CDR3 spans 15 amino acids. The V gene's germline CDR1 is SGHVS and CDR2 FQNEAQ. Germline trimming cut 3 bases from V and 5 bases from J; bases unmatched to any gene: 7. CDR3 coding DNA: TGTGCCAGCAGCTTTGGAGCGGGAGGAAAGGAGACCCAGTACTTC. As protein: CASSFGAGGKETQYF. The variable domain in full, with the rest retrieved from reference TRBV7-8 and TRBJ2-5, is GAGVSQSPRYKVAKRGQDVALRCDPISGHVSLFWYQQALGQGPEFLTYFQNEAQLDKSGLPSDRFFAERPEGSVSTLKIQRTQQEDSAVYLCASSFGAGGKETQYFGPGTRLLVL.

This clonotype has ten or more counts. The chain joins TRBV5-1 to TRBJ1-1, with unresolved D. Trimming removed 4 bases from V and 4 bases from J, with 14 bases in between. Germline CDR1 and CDR2: SGHRS and YFSETQ. This CDR3 contains 14 residues. In nucleotides, the CDR3 is TGCGCCAGCAGCGTTCAAGCTGATGGCACTGAAGCTTTCTTT. Translation: CASSVQADGTEAFF. The variable domain in full, completed from reference TRBV5-1 and TRBJ1-1, reads KAGVTQTPRYLIKTRGQQVTLSCSPISGHRSVSWYQQTPGQGLQFLFEYFSETQRNKGNFPGRFSGRQFSNSRSEMNVSTLELGDSALYLCASSVQADGTEAFFGQGTRLTVV.

The J gene is TRBJ2-2, the V gene TRBV7-2; 9 bases are shared with TRBD1. V shed 3 bases and J 6 bases; nucleotides not matched to a gene: 8. Germline CDR1 SGHTA, CDR2 FQGNSA. The CDR3 is made up of 16 amino acids. The CDR3 region is CASSLTGTGRAGELFF. The CDR3 coding sequence is TGTGCCAGCAGCTTGACCGGGACAGGGAGGGCCGGGGAGCTGTTTTTT.

This chain connects TRBV19 to TRBJ2-7; TRBD1 might be the D (6 bases). V gave up 5 bases and J gave up 7 bases, with 15 bases separating them. The CDR3 totals 13 residues. Per the germline V gene, CDR1 is LNHDA and CDR2 is SQIVND (reference sequence). The CDR3 region is CASSGKGVLEQYF. Here the CDR3 DNA reads TGTGCCAGTAGTGGGAAGGGGGTTCTGGAGCAGTACTTC.

Remarks on this clonotype: A read error may explain this, as a much larger clone is one base away. The chain recombines TRBV6-1 with TRBJ2-5; no firm D call. This CDR3 has 15 residues. Trimming took 5 bases from V and 5 from J, leaving 18 bases between them. Germline loops: CDR1 MNHNS, CDR2 SASEGT. The CDR3 region is CASSTPQIPGETQYF. For the CDR3, the DNA is TGTGCCAGCAGTACCCCCCAGATCCCCGGGGAGACCCAGTACTTC.

V is TRBV28 and J is TRBJ2-2; D assignment may be TRBD1 or TRBD2 (5 bases each). The CDR3 sequence is 15 residues long. Germline assignment: CDR1 MDHEN and CDR2 SYDVKM. With 6 bases removed from V and 2 bases from J, the gap between germline ends came to 13 bases. CDR3 protein: CASRLGDRNTGELFF. CDR3 bases: TGTGCCAGCAGGCTAGGGGACCGAAACACCGGGGAGCTGTTTTTT.

This clonotype was counted many times. The rearrangement links TRBV20-1 to TRBJ2-5; D is ambiguous. The CDR3 covers 14 residues. CDR1 is DFQATT and CDR2 is SNEGSKA in the germline V gene (reference sequence). The V end lost 6 bases, the J end lost 1 base, and 15 bases lay between the germline ends. The CDR3 nucleotides read TGCAGTGCCAGGCATTCGCAGACCCAAGAGACCCAGTACTTC. Encoded protein: CSARHSQTQETQYF.

This clonotype came up many times. J is TRBJ2-7 and V is TRBV11-2; D might be TRBD1 (6 bases). This CDR3 is 14 amino acids long. CDR1 is SGHAT, CDR2 FQNNGV, per germline. V lost 5 bases to trimming and J lost 4 bases, with 15 bases between them. The DNA for the CDR3 is TGTGCCAGCAGCCCTAGTCCCGGGACATACGAGCAGTACTTC. This gives the protein CASSPSPGTYEQYF.

This clonotype came up many times. In DNA, the CDR3 is TGCGCCAGCAGCCGATTGGGGAACACTGAAGCTTTCTTT. This translates into CASSRLGNTEAFF. This sequence joins TRBV5-1 and TRBJ1-1; D is unresolved. Per germline, CDR1 SGHRS and CDR2 YFSETQ. V lost 4 bases and J lost 1, with 8 bases in between. This CDR3 contains 13 residues.

This clonotype was counted many times. This chain connects TRBV7-6 to TRBJ2-7; the D gene is possibly TRBD1 (5 bases). The CDR3 length is 14 residues. Germline CDR1 reads SGHVS; CDR2 reads FNYEAQ. Trimming shortened V by 3 bases and J by 1 base, and 10 bases separated the two germline ends. The chain's CDR3 is CASSLSRASYEQYF. The DNA for the CDR3 is TGTGCCAGCAGCTTGTCCAGGGCGTCCTACGAGCAGTACTTC.